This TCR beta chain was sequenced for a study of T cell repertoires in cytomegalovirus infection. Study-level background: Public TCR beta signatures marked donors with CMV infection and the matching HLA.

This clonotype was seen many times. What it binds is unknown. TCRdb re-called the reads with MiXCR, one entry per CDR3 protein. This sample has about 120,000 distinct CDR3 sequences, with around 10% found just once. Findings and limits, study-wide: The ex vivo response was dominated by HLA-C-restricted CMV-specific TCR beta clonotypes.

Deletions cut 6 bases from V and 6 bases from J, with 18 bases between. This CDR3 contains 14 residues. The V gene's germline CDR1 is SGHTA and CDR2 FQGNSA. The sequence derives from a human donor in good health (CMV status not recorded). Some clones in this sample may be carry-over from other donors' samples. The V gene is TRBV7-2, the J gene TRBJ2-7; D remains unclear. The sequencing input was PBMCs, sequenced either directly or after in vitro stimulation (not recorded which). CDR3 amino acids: CASRSGLSTPEQYF. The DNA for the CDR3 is TGTGCCAGCAGGTCCGGCCTCTCCACTCCCGAGCAGTACTTC.